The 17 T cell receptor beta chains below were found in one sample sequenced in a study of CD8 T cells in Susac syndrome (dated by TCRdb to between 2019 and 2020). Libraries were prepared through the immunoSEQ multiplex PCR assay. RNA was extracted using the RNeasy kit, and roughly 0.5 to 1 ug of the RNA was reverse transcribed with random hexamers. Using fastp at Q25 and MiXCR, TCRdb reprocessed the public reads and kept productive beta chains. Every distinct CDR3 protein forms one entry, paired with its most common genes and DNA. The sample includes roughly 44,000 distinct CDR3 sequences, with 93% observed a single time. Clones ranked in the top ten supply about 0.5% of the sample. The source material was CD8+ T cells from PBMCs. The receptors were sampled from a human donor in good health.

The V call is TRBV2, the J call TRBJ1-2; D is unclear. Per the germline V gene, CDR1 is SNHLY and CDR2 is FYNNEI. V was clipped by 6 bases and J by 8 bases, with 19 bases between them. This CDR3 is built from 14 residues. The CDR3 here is CASSGSDPLLGYTF. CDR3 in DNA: TGTGCCAGCAGCGGATCTGACCCCCTCTTGGGCTACACCTTC.

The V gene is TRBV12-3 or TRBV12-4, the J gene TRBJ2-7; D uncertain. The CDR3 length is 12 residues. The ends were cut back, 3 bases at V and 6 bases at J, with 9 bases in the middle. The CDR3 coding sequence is TGTGCCAGCAGTTTCAGCCACTTCGAGCAGTACTTC. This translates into CASSFSHFEQYF.

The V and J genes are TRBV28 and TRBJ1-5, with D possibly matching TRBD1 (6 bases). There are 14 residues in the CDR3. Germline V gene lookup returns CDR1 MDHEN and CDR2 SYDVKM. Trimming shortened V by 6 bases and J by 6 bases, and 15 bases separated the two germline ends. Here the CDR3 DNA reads TGTGCCAGCAGGCCAACAGGGAGTGTTCAGCCCCAGCATTTT. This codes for CASRPTGSVQPQHF.

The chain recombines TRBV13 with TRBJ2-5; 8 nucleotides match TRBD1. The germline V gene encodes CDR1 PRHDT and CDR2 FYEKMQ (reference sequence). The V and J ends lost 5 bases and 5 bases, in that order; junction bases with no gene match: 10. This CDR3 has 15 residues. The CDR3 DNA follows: TGTGCCAGCAGCCCCAGGGACAGGCCGGGGGAGACCCAGTACTTC. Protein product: CASSPRDRPGETQYF.

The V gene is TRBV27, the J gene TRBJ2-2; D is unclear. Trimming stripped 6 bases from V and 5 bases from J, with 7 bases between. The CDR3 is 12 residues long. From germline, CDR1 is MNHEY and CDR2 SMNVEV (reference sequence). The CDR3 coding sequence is TGTGCCAGCAGGACGATGACCGGGGAGCTGTTTTTT. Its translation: CASRTMTGELFF.

In DNA form, the CDR3 reads TGCGCCAGCAGCCGACTAGCGGGAGTCCCCGGGGAGCTGTTTTTT. It translates to CASSRLAGVPGELFF. The V call is TRBV4-1, the J call TRBJ2-2; TRBD2 agrees at 12 bases. The germline V gene encodes CDR1 MGHRA and CDR2 YSYEKL. This CDR3 contains 15 residues. Losses at the gene ends were 4 bases for V and 6 bases for J; bases not matched to a gene: 3.

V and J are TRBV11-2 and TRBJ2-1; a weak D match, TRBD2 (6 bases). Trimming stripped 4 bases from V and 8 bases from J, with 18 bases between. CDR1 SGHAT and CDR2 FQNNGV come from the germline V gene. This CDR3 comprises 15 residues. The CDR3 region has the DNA TGTGCCAGCAGCTCCTCCTCGGGAGTTGGCCATGAGCAGTTCTTC. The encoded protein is CASSSSSGVGHEQFF.

The CDR3: CATSRASNTGSGNQPQHF. CDR3 bases: TGTGCCACCAGCAGAGCCTCAAACACAGGGTCTGGCAATCAGCCCCAGCATTTT. The chain recombines TRBV15 with TRBJ1-5, with a weak D call TRBD1 (6 bases). This CDR3 has 18 residues. V lost 1 base and J lost 2, with 18 bases in between. The germline V gene has CDR1 LNHNV and CDR2 YYDKDF (reference sequence).

The CDR3 reads CASSSAGTQPQHF. The CDR3 DNA reads as TGTGCCAGCAGCTCCGCCGGGACACAGCCCCAGCATTTT. The rearrangement links TRBV7-8 to TRBJ1-5; D is perhaps TRBD1 (6 bases). V was clipped by 4 bases and J by 7 bases, with 11 bases between them. This CDR3 has 13 residues. Germline CDR1 is SGHVS and CDR2 is FQNEAQ.

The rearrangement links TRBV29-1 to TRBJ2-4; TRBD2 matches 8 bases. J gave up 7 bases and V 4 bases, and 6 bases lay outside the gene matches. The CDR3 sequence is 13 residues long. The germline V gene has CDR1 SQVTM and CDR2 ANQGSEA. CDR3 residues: CSVAGPGGNIQYF. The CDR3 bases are TGCAGCGTTGCCGGGCCGGGGGGGAACATTCAGTACTTC.

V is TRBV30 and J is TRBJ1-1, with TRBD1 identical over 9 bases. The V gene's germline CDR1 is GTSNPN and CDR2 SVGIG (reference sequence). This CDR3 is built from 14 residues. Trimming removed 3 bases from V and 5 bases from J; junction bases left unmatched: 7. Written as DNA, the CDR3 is TGTGCCTGGAGCCTCGGACAGGGGTGGACTGAAGCTTTCTTT. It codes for CAWSLGQGWTEAFF.

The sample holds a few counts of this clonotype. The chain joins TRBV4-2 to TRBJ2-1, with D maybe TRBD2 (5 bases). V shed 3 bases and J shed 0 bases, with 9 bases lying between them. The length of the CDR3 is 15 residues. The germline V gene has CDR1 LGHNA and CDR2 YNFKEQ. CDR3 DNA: TGTGCCAGCAGCCAGGGGAGTAGCTCCTACAATGAGCAGTTCTTC. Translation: CASSQGSSSYNEQFF.

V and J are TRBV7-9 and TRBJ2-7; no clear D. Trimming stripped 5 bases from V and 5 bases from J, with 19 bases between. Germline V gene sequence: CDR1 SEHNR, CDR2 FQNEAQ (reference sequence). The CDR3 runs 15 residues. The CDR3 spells CASSPNLGNYHEQYF. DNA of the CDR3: TGTGCCAGCAGCCCCAACTTAGGGAATTACCACGAGCAGTACTTC.

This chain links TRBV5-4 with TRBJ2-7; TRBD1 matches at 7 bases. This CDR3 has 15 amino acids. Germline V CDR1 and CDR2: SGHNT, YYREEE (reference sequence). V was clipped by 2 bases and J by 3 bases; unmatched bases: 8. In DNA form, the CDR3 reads TGTGCCAGCAGCTTTGGAGTTGGACAGGACTACGAGCAGTACTTC. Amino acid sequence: CASSFGVGQDYEQYF. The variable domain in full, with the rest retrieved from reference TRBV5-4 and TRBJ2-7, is ETGVTQSPTHLIKTRGQQVTLRCSSQSGHNTVSWYQQALGQGPQFIFQYYREEENGRGNFPPRFSGLQFPNYSSELNVNALELDDSALYLCASSFGVGQDYEQYFGPGTRLTVT.

In DNA form, the CDR3 reads TGCGCCAGCAGCCAAGAAAGGGCCGGGGAGCTGTTTTTT. This codes for CASSQERAGELFF. The gene calls are TRBV4-1 and TRBJ2-2; D gene uncertain. Trimming cost V 0 bases and J 6 bases, with 5 bases left between them. Germline values: CDR1 MGHRA, CDR2 YSYEKL. The CDR3 extends over 13 amino acids.

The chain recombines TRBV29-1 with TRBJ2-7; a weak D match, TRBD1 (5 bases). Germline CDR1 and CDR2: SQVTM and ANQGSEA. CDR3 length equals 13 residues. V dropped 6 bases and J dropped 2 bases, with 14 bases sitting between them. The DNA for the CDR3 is TGCAGCGTCACGCAGGACACCCCCTACGAGCAGTACTTC. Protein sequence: CSVTQDTPYEQYF.

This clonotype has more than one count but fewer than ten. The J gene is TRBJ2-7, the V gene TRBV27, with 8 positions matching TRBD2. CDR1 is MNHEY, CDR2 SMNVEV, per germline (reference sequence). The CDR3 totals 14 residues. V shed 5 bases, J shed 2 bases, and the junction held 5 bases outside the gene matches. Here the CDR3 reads CASSPGTSAYEQYF. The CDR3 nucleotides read TGTGCCAGCAGTCCCGGGACTAGTGCCTACGAGCAGTACTTC.